This record looks at one T cell receptor beta chain sequence and its context. This clonotype was seen at least ten times. This clone's antigen is unknown. Per-nucleotide qualities are absent, and no much larger clonotype sits a single base away. The record originates from a study of T-cell reconstitution after alpha-beta-depleted transplantation in children listed by TCRdb under 2016. As for the study more broadly: Using TCR repertoire profiling, the study quantitatively followed how T-cell immune reconstitution unfolded in children after TCRalphabeta/CD19-depleted allogeneic hematopoietic cell transplantation.

Library construction relied on PCR. Instrument on record: Illumina HiSeq 2500. To normalize quantification of the TCRbeta repertoire, the TCR libraries were built with molecular barcoding that relied on unique molecular identifiers. The public reads were run again by TCRdb, first through fastp at Q25 and then through MiXCR, and only productive beta chains were kept. Records with the same CDR3 protein are collapsed into one entry carrying the most frequent genes and DNA. A total of 230,000 or so distinct CDR3 sequences appear in this sample, around 9.7% of them only once. Approximately 5% of the sample lies in the top ten. CDR1 is given as SGHRS and CDR2 as YFSETQ, both from the germline V gene. From V the trimming removes 3 bases and from J it removes 5 bases, while the gene matches leave 9 bases of the junction unaccounted for. The CDR3 contains 15 residues, cysteine and phenylalanine counted. Only the CDR3 portion is preserved as DNA: 45 bases, with reading frame beginning at the first base.

The sequencing here drew on PBMCs from the stem cell graft donor, taken from the stem cell graft. The receptor chain draws on TRBV5-1 and TRBJ1-1; 8 bases in the middle match TRBD1. The clonotype comes from a human donor who donated a stem cell graft to a child with SCID. For the CDR3, the sequence is CASSSRGHSTTEAFF. The DNA sequence reads TGCGCCAGCAGCTCCAGGGGGCATTCGACAACTGAAGCTTTCTTT.